The text below deals with one T cell receptor beta chain. CD8+ and CD4+ T cells were negatively isolated; TEMRA cells were FACS-enriched. The sample is drawn from a study of CD8 T cells in Susac syndrome. This CDR3 is built from 13 residues. V was trimmed by 0 bases and J by 0 bases, leaving 4 bases between them. Germline assignment: CDR1 SGDLS and CDR2 YYNGEE. Random hexamers were used to reverse transcribe 0.5 to 1 ug of RNA. TCRdb fed the immunoSEQ multiplex PCR reads into MiXCR, producing one record per CDR3 protein. The sample contains some 200,000 distinct CDR3 sequences, roughly 95% of which appear only once.

The source material was CD4+ T cells from PBMCs. The chain combines TRBV9 with TRBJ2-7; D uncertain. This receptor was identified in a human donor with Susac syndrome. The CDR3 protein is CASSVDSSYEQYF. The CDR3 DNA reads as TGTGCCAGCAGCGTAGACAGCTCCTACGAGCAGTACTTC.